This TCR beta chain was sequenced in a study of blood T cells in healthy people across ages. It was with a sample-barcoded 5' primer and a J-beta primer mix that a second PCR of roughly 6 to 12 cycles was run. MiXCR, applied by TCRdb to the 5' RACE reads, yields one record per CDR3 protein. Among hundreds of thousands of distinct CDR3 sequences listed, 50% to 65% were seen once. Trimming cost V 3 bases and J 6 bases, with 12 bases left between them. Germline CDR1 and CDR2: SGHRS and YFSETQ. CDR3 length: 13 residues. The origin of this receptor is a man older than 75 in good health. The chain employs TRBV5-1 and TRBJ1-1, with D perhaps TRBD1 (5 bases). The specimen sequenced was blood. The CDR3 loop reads CASSSQGMAEAFF. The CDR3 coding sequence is TGCGCCAGCAGCTCTCAGGGAATGGCTGAAGCTTTCTTT. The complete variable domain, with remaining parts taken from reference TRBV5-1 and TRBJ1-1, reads KAGVTQTPRYLIKTRGQQVTLSCSPISGHRSVSWYQQTPGQGLQFLFEYFSETQRNKGNFPGRFSGRQFSNSRSEMNVSTLELGDSALYLCASSSQGMAEAFFGQGTRLTVV.